These 12 T cell receptor beta chains came from one sample sequenced in a study of cytomegalovirus exposure and HLA in healthy donors. Clones were sequenced by immunoSEQ multiplex PCR, and TCRdb holds only the in-frame ones, with some missing. The sample records about 74,000 clones, around 94% being singletons. The sequenced sample consisted of PBMCs. These receptors came from a man aged 18-30 years in good health and CMV-seropositive.

The chain uses TRBV6-1 and TRBJ1-4; D unclear. The CDR3 has 16 amino acids. V was trimmed by 2 bases and J by 0 bases, leaving 10 bases between them. Germline CDR1 MNHNS, CDR2 SASEGT. CDR3 loop: CASSEFHRSTNEKLFF. The DNA for the CDR3 is TGTGCCAGCAGTGAATTTCACAGATCAACTAATGAAAAACTGTTTTTT.

The J gene is TRBJ2-5, the V gene TRBV28; D remains ambiguous. Germline V lookup: CDR1 MDHEN, CDR2 SYDVKM. The CDR3 contains 15 residues. Trimming removed 5 bases from V and 5 bases from J, with 18 bases in between. CDR3 sequence (DNA): TGTGCCAGCAGTAGCCATGATGGTGTTGATGAGACCCAGTACTTC. Protein product: CASSSHDGVDETQYF.

This clone was observed once. V is TRBV5-1 and J is TRBJ2-2; 7 bases align to TRBD2. The trim removed 9 bases at V and 7 bases at J, leaving 6 bases unmatched. The CDR3 consists of 12 residues. CDR1 SGHRS and CDR2 YFSETQ come from the germline V gene. This CDR3 reads CATSSGNGELFF. The CDR3 DNA reads TGCGCCACCTCGAGCGGGAACGGGGAGCTGTTTTTT.

The chain has TRBV7-9 and TRBJ2-5; D call uncertain. Germline V CDR1 and CDR2: SEHNR, FQNEAQ (reference sequence). This CDR3 is built from 10 residues. With 5 bases removed from V and 5 bases from J, the gap between germline ends came to 3 bases. The CDR3 here is CASSGETQYF. The CDR3 DNA reads TGTGCCAGCAGCGGCGAGACCCAGTACTTC.

The chain has TRBV5-6 and TRBJ2-3, with unresolved D. Germline-derived CDR1 and CDR2 are SGHDT and YYEEEE. The length of the CDR3 is 15 residues. V shed 4 bases and J shed 0 bases, with 12 bases lying between them. As DNA, the CDR3 is TGTGCCAGCAGCACCTTCCTACGTAGCACAGATACGCAGTATTTT. Translating it yields CASSTFLRSTDTQYF. The whole variable domain, remainder taken from reference TRBV5-6 and TRBJ2-3, is DAGVTQSPTHLIKTRGQQVTLRCSPKSGHDTVSWYQQALGQGPQFIFQYYEEEERQRGNFPDRFSGHQFPNYSSELNVNALLLGDSALYLCASSTFLRSTDTQYFGPGTRLTVL.

The J gene is TRBJ2-7, the V gene TRBV28; 7 bases agree with TRBD1. V shed 1 base, J shed 3 bases, and the junction held 3 bases outside the gene matches. The CDR3 spans 14 residues. Germline CDR1 is MDHEN and CDR2 is SYDVKM. This CDR3 reads CASSLSGGGYEQYF. The CDR3 bases are TGTGCCAGCAGTTTATCAGGGGGTGGCTACGAGCAGTACTTC.

CDR3: CASSSSGTGTYEQYF. In DNA form, the CDR3 reads TGTGCCAGCAGTTCTTCCGGGACAGGGACTTACGAGCAGTACTTC. V is TRBV6-5 and J is TRBJ2-7; 9 nucleotides agree with TRBD1. The CDR3 spans 15 residues. The germline CDR1 and CDR2 sequences are MNHEY and SVGAGI. Unmatched junction bases numbered 8, after V lost 4 bases and J lost 4 bases.

This sequence joins TRBV10-3 and TRBJ2-3, with TRBD2 matching over 12 bases. Per the germline V gene, CDR1 is ENHRY and CDR2 is SYGVKD. This CDR3 region has 18 residues. V shed 4 bases, J shed 3 bases, and the junction held 11 bases outside the gene matches. The CDR3 nucleotides are TGTGCCATCAGTGCCCCTAGCGGGAGGGCCTTGGGAACAGATACGCAGTATTTT. Encoded protein: CAISAPSGRALGTDTQYF.

This clone was seen once. This chain uses TRBV2 with TRBJ1-5; no firm D call. The CDR3 length is 14 residues. Between the trimmed V and J ends, which lost 1 base and 1 base, there was a span of 5 bases. Germline V CDR1 and CDR2: SNHLY, FYNNEI. The CDR3 coding sequence is TGTGCCAGCAGTGAAGACAAAAGCAATCAGCCCCAGCATTTT. Amino acid sequence: CASSEDKSNQPQHF. The entire variable domain, with the rest obtained from reference TRBV2 and TRBJ1-5, is as follows: EPEVTQTPSHQVTQMGQEVILRCVPISNHLYFYWYRQILGQKVEFLVSFYNNEISEKSEIFDDQFSVERPDGSNFTLKIRSTKLEDSAMYFCASSEDKSNQPQHFGDGTRLSIL.

This clone was seen a handful of times. The chain recombines TRBV29-1 with TRBJ2-5, with 8 bases fitting TRBD1. CDR1 and CDR2 from the germline V gene are SQVTM and ANQGSEA. CDR3 length: 13 amino acids. The ends lost 8 bases at V and 2 bases at J; junction bases unmatched: 7. CDR3 region: CSIFWTGQETQYF. The CDR3 nucleotides read TGCAGCATATTTTGGACAGGGCAAGAGACCCAGTACTTC.

J is TRBJ1-2 and V is TRBV5-6, with a weak D call TRBD1 (6 bases). CDR1 SGHDT and CDR2 YYEEEE come from the germline V gene. The ends were cut back, 0 bases at V and 8 bases at J, with 14 bases in the middle. This CDR3 comprises 14 residues. CDR3 region: CASSLGSGAGGYTF. The CDR3 nucleotides read TGTGCCAGCAGCTTGGGGTCAGGGGCAGGAGGCTACACCTTC.

The chain links TRBV25-1 to TRBJ2-1; 9 positions match TRBD2. Germline CDR1 is MGHDK and CDR2 is SYGVNS. V lost 1 base to trimming and J lost 9 bases; unmatched junction nucleotides: 10. The CDR3 runs 16 residues. This chain's CDR3 is CASSEFPSGTVGEQFF. CDR3 in DNA: TGTGCCAGCAGTGAATTCCCTAGCGGGACGGTTGGTGAGCAGTTCTTC. The whole variable domain, remainder taken from reference TRBV25-1 and TRBJ2-1, is EADIYQTPRYLVIGTGKKITLECSQTMGHDKMYWYQQDPGMELHLIHYSYGVNSTEKGDLSSESTVSRIRTEHFPLTLESARPSHTSQYLCASSEFPSGTVGEQFFGPGTRLTVL.